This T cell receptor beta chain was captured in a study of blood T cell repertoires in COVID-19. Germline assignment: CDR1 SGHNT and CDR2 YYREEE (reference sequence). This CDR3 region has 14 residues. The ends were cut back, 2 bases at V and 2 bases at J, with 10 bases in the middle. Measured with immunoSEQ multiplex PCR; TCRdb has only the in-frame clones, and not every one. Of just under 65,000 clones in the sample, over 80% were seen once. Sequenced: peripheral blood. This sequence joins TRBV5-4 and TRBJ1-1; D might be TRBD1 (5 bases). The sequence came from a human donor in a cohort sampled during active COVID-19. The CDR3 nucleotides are TGTGCCAGCAGCTTACAGGCGAGAAACACTGAAGCTTTCTTT. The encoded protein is CASSLQARNTEAFF.